This is a list of T cell receptor beta chains from one sample in a study of identical twins. TCRdb called the 5' RACE reads again in MiXCR, with one record for every CDR3 protein. The table lists over 250,000 distinct CDR3 sequences, roughly 9% of them singletons. The sample was also reused in another study, on yellow fever vaccine responses in identical twins.

Sequenced material: CD8+ T cells sorted from blood. Receptor source: a woman under 30 in good health. Each CDR3 is given with its conserved first and last residue. The D gene is left open where the match is weak. Size tells how often a clone was seen (once, few, many) or the class of an expanded clone, and some rows leave it out.

abundance	v_gene	d_gene	j_gene	CDR3nt	CDR3aa
many	TRBV4-3	TRBD2	TRBJ2-2	TGCGCCAGCAGCCAAGATAGGCTAGCGGGAGAAACCGGGGAGCTGTTTTTT	CASSQDRLAGETGELFF
many	TRBV6-5	-	TRBJ2-2	TGTGCCAGCAGTTACTCAGGGGGGGGCAGTATCACCGGGGAGCTGTTTTTT	CASSYSGGGSITGELFF
-	TRBV27	-	TRBJ2-1	TGTGCCAGCAGTAGGAACCAGTACAATGAGCAGTTCTTC	CASSRNQYNEQFF
few	TRBV4-3	TRBD2	TRBJ2-7	TGCGCCAGCAGCCCCCTCTGGTCATTGACTAGCGGGGCGGGGGAGCAGTACTTC	CASSPLWSLTSGAGEQYF
few	TRBV6-9	TRBD2	TRBJ2-3	TGTGCCAGCAGGCTAGCGGGAGATCCAGATACGCAGTATTTT	CASRLAGDPDTQYF
few	TRBV5-1	-	TRBJ2-3	TGCGCCAGCAGCCTAACACGGGACCACCGTTTTGATACGCAGTATTTT	CASSLTRDHRFDTQYF
-	TRBV7-6	-	TRBJ2-7	TGTGCCAGCAGCCAGCCGCTGAGCGGAGAGCAGTACTTC	CASSQPLSGEQYF
few	TRBV29-1	-	TRBJ2-5	TGCAGCGCTCCCGGGTGGGCAGGGGTTTCGGGAGAGACCCAGTACTTC	CSAPGWAGVSGETQYF
many	TRBV7-2	-	TRBJ1-1	TGTGCCAGCAGCTTACGGGTGCGGGCAGACCAAGCTTTCTTT	CASSLRVRADQAFF
few	TRBV29-1	-	TRBJ1-1	TGCAGCGTAGATACAGGGTTCGGAGCTTTCTTT	CSVDTGFGAFF
-	TRBV6-2/TRBV6-3	TRBD2	TRBJ2-1	TGTGCCAGCAGCCAAAAGCGGGGGGGCCTGGGAAATGAGCAGTTCTTC	CASSQKRGGLGNEQFF
few	TRBV7-2	-	TRBJ2-1	TGTGCCATCCGCTACCGGGACAACAATGAGCAGTTCTTC	CAIRYRDNNEQFF
few	TRBV15	-	TRBJ2-2	TGTGCCACCAGCAGGGTGGCTCAGGGGAGGCCCTACACCGGGGAGCTGTTTTTT	CATSRVAQGRPYTGELFF
many	TRBV27	-	TRBJ1-4	TGTGCCAGCAGTTTACTTGGAGGGGTTGAAAAACTGTTTTTT	CASSLLGGVEKLFF
many	TRBV25-1	-	TRBJ2-1	TGTGCCAGCAGTGAAAGAAAGAGCTCCTACAATGAGCAGTTCTTC	CASSERKSSYNEQFF
-	TRBV25-1	-	TRBJ2-7	TGTGCCACCTCGCTGGGAAGCTCCTACGAGCAGTACTTC	CATSLGSSYEQYF
-	TRBV3-1	-	TRBJ1-6	TGTGCCAGCAGCCGAGTCACAGAAAATAATTCACCCCTCCACTTT	CASSRVTENNSPLHF
many	TRBV6-1	TRBD1	TRBJ2-1	TGTGCCAGCCGGCCGAATCTGGACAGGGGCGGCAATGAGCAGTTCTTC	CASRPNLDRGGNEQFF
many	TRBV4-2	-	TRBJ1-5	TGTGCCAGCAGCCAAGATGGGTCAATTCCAAATCAGCCCCAGCATTTT	CASSQDGSIPNQPQHF
many	TRBV12-3/TRBV12-4	TRBD1	TRBJ1-1	TGTGCCAGCAGTTTCACCGGGACAGCGAACACTGAAGCTTTCTTT	CASSFTGTANTEAFF
-	TRBV19	TRBD1	TRBJ2-1	TGTGCCAGTAGTATGGGTAGGGGGCGGTATGAGCAGTTCTTC	CASSMGRGRYEQFF
few	TRBV12-3/TRBV12-4	TRBD1	TRBJ2-7	TGTGCCAGCTGCGAACATCGGGACAGGGGGCCTTGGTTCTCCTACGAGCAGTACTTC	CASCEHRDRGPWFSYEQYF